The rows below give T cell receptor beta chains drawn from one sample of a study of T cell repertoires in cytomegalovirus infection. TCRdb processed the reads anew with MiXCR; each CDR3 protein has one entry. This table holds 250,000 to 300,000 distinct CDR3 sequences, approximately 22% found once. Their antigen targets remain unknown. The source material was cultured PBMCs, sampled from culture after CMV antigen stimulation. All receptors derive from a human donor in good health (CMV status not recorded). Some clones in this sample may be carry-over from other donors' samples. CDR3s include the opening cysteine and the closing phenylalanine or tryptophan. The D gene is left open where the match is weak. A row's size may be missing; if present it is once, few, many or a size class.

j_call: TRBJ2-2; d_call: TRBD1; clone_size: NA; v_call: TRBV7-2; cdr3_nt: TGTGCCAGCAGCAATATTGACAGGGGTTATAGGGGCACCGGGGAGCTGTTTTTT; cdr3_aa: CASSNIDRGYRGTGELFF
j_call: TRBJ2-7; d_call: TRBD2; clone_size: many; v_call: TRBV7-9; cdr3_nt: TGTGCCAGCAGCTTAGGGGTTAGCGGGATGGGCGAGCAGTACTTC; cdr3_aa: CASSLGVSGMGEQYF
j_call: TRBJ2-2; d_call: NA; clone_size: many; v_call: TRBV12-3/TRBV12-4; cdr3_nt: TGTGCCAGCAGTTTAAATAGCGGGAACACCGGGGAGCTGTTTTTT; cdr3_aa: CASSLNSGNTGELFF
j_call: TRBJ2-3; d_call: TRBD2; clone_size: many; v_call: TRBV7-2; cdr3_nt: TGTGCCAGCAGCTTAGTTAGCGGGTCCACAGATACGCAGTATTTT; cdr3_aa: CASSLVSGSTDTQYF
j_call: TRBJ2-3; d_call: TRBD2; clone_size: few; v_call: TRBV5-1; cdr3_nt: TGCGCCAGCAGCCCGGGGGGCGGGAGGGCCCCTACAGATACGCAGTATTTT; cdr3_aa: CASSPGGGRAPTDTQYF
j_call: TRBJ2-3; d_call: TRBD2; clone_size: many; v_call: TRBV7-8; cdr3_nt: TGTGCCAGCAGCCCCAGGGCCGCGGGAGGGCCAACAGATACGCAGTATTTT; cdr3_aa: CASSPRAAGGPTDTQYF
j_call: TRBJ2-1; d_call: NA; clone_size: NA; v_call: TRBV25-1; cdr3_nt: TGTGCCAGCAGTGTCACAGGGACCAATGAGCAGTTCTTC; cdr3_aa: CASSVTGTNEQFF
j_call: TRBJ2-7; d_call: NA; clone_size: once; v_call: TRBV7-8; cdr3_nt: TGTGCCAGCAGCCCTCCGGGGTTCGACGAGCAGTACTTC; cdr3_aa: CASSPPGFDEQYF
j_call: TRBJ1-3; d_call: TRBD1; clone_size: few; v_call: TRBV12-3/TRBV12-4; cdr3_nt: TGTGCCAGCAGCGAAGGGACAGGCCCCATTGGAAACACCATATATTTT; cdr3_aa: CASSEGTGPIGNTIYF
j_call: TRBJ2-5; d_call: TRBD1; clone_size: NA; v_call: TRBV7-9; cdr3_nt: TGTGCCAGCAGCTTAGGAGGGACAGGGTGGGAGACCCAGTACTTC; cdr3_aa: CASSLGGTGWETQYF
j_call: TRBJ2-1; d_call: TRBD2; clone_size: many; v_call: TRBV7-6; cdr3_nt: TGTGCCAGCAGCTTACTAGCGGGGGTGGGGCAGTTCTTC; cdr3_aa: CASSLLAGVGQFF
j_call: TRBJ1-6; d_call: NA; clone_size: few; v_call: TRBV7-3; cdr3_nt: TGTGCCAGCAGCTCTCGGACCGACAAGGCATCACCCCTCCACTTT; cdr3_aa: CASSSRTDKASPLHF
j_call: TRBJ2-3; d_call: TRBD2; clone_size: many; v_call: TRBV7-9; cdr3_nt: TGTGCCAGCAGCCCTGGGGTAGCGGGAACAGATACGCAGTATTTT; cdr3_aa: CASSPGVAGTDTQYF
j_call: TRBJ1-2; d_call: NA; clone_size: NA; v_call: TRBV29-1; cdr3_nt: TGCAGCGTACAGGGAACTAACTATGGCTACACCTTC; cdr3_aa: CSVQGTNYGYTF
j_call: TRBJ1-2; d_call: TRBD1; clone_size: NA; v_call: TRBV3-1; cdr3_nt: TGTGCCAGCAGCCAAGCCCTCAGGAGACAGGGGGCGGATGGCTACACCTTC; cdr3_aa: CASSQALRRQGADGYTF
j_call: TRBJ1-6; d_call: TRBD1; clone_size: NA; v_call: TRBV10-2; cdr3_nt: TGCGCCAGCAGACCGGGACAGGGGGTCTATAATTCACCCCTCCACTTT; cdr3_aa: CASRPGQGVYNSPLHF
j_call: TRBJ2-2; d_call: NA; clone_size: NA; v_call: TRBV27; cdr3_nt: TGTGCCAGCACCAAGGGGGACGCCGGGGAGCTGTTTTTT; cdr3_aa: CASTKGDAGELFF
j_call: TRBJ1-1; d_call: NA; clone_size: NA; v_call: TRBV12-3/TRBV12-4; cdr3_nt: TGTACCAGCAGTTTGACGGGGAACAGGGAGGCTTTCTTT; cdr3_aa: CTSSLTGNREAFF
j_call: TRBJ2-3; d_call: NA; clone_size: NA; v_call: TRBV14; cdr3_nt: TGTGCCAGCAGCCAAGTCTTAAGCTTCACAGATACGCAGTATTTT; cdr3_aa: CASSQVLSFTDTQYF
j_call: TRBJ2-2; d_call: NA; clone_size: many; v_call: TRBV25-1; cdr3_nt: TGTGCCAGCAGTGAATACAGGGACACCGGGGAGCTGTTTTTT; cdr3_aa: CASSEYRDTGELFF
j_call: TRBJ2-7; d_call: NA; clone_size: many; v_call: TRBV4-2; cdr3_nt: TGTGCCAGCAGTCAAGACAGCTACGAGCAGTACTTC; cdr3_aa: CASSQDSYEQYF
j_call: TRBJ2-1; d_call: TRBD2; clone_size: few; v_call: TRBV19; cdr3_nt: TGTGCCAGTAGTGCCGGGACTAGCGGGCCCGGGGGTGCCTACAATGAGCAGTTCTTC; cdr3_aa: CASSAGTSGPGGAYNEQFF
j_call: TRBJ2-3; d_call: NA; clone_size: NA; v_call: TRBV11-3; cdr3_nt: TGTGCCAGCAGCCCCGTTAGCGCAAGCACAGATACGCAGTATTTT; cdr3_aa: CASSPVSASTDTQYF
j_call: TRBJ2-1; d_call: TRBD2; clone_size: many; v_call: TRBV7-2; cdr3_nt: TGTGCCAGCAGTGAGCTAGCGGCCCGCCTTCGCCATCAGTTCTTC; cdr3_aa: CASSELAARLRHQFF
j_call: TRBJ2-3; d_call: NA; clone_size: many; v_call: TRBV5-1; cdr3_nt: TGCGCCAGCAGCTTGGGATCGGCCCCCGACCGGCGGAATACGCAGTATTTT; cdr3_aa: CASSLGSAPDRRNTQYF
j_call: TRBJ1-2; d_call: NA; clone_size: once; v_call: TRBV7-2; cdr3_nt: TGTGCCAGCAGCTCGCTGAACGAAGGACTATATGGCTACACCTTC; cdr3_aa: CASSSLNEGLYGYTF
j_call: TRBJ2-3; d_call: NA; clone_size: NA; v_call: TRBV7-9; cdr3_nt: TGTGCCAGCAGCTTAGGTCCCTCCTCGGGCACAGATACGCAGTATTTT; cdr3_aa: CASSLGPSSGTDTQYF
j_call: TRBJ2-7; d_call: NA; clone_size: few; v_call: TRBV18; cdr3_nt: TGTGCCAGCTCACCTTCTCTGGCAGGTAACTCCTACGAGCAGTACTTC; cdr3_aa: CASSPSLAGNSYEQYF
j_call: TRBJ1-1; d_call: NA; clone_size: many; v_call: TRBV6-2/TRBV6-3; cdr3_nt: TGTGCCAGCAGTTCCCAGCTGAACACTGAAGCTTTCTTT; cdr3_aa: CASSSQLNTEAFF
j_call: TRBJ2-7; d_call: NA; clone_size: NA; v_call: TRBV7-2; cdr3_nt: TGTGCCAGCAGCCCAAGAGCGAACTCCTACGAGCAGTACTTC; cdr3_aa: CASSPRANSYEQYF
j_call: TRBJ1-2; d_call: TRBD1; clone_size: NA; v_call: TRBV27; cdr3_nt: TGTGCCAGCAGTCCCACAGGGGACGGCTATGGCTACACCTTC; cdr3_aa: CASSPTGDGYGYTF
j_call: TRBJ1-5; d_call: NA; clone_size: NA; v_call: TRBV6-2/TRBV6-3; cdr3_nt: TGTGCCAGCAGGAGGGAGCCCCAGCATTTT; cdr3_aa: CASRREPQHF
j_call: TRBJ2-5; d_call: NA; clone_size: NA; v_call: TRBV19; cdr3_nt: TGTGCCAGTAGTTGGCGGGTGGGGGAGACCCAGTACTTC; cdr3_aa: CASSWRVGETQYF
j_call: TRBJ1-1; d_call: TRBD1; clone_size: few; v_call: TRBV19; cdr3_nt: TGTGCCAGTTTAAAAGACAGGGGGCAAACTGAAGCTTTCTTT; cdr3_aa: CASLKDRGQTEAFF
j_call: TRBJ2-5; d_call: TRBD2; clone_size: many; v_call: TRBV7-9; cdr3_nt: TGTGCCAGCAGTATAGCGGGGCAAGAGACCCAGTACTTC; cdr3_aa: CASSIAGQETQYF
j_call: TRBJ1-1; d_call: NA; clone_size: few; v_call: TRBV27; cdr3_nt: TGTGCCAGCAGTCCCTACGGCACGAACACTGAAGCTTTCTTT; cdr3_aa: CASSPYGTNTEAFF
j_call: TRBJ2-5; d_call: NA; clone_size: NA; v_call: TRBV6-2/TRBV6-3; cdr3_nt: TGTGCCACCACTAAGGCAGGCGGGGAGACCCAGTACTTC; cdr3_aa: CATTKAGGETQYF
j_call: TRBJ2-7; d_call: TRBD2; clone_size: NA; v_call: TRBV28; cdr3_nt: TGTGCCAGCACCCCGTCGGGACTAGGTCCTTACGAGCAGTACTTC; cdr3_aa: CASTPSGLGPYEQYF
j_call: TRBJ1-6; d_call: NA; clone_size: many; v_call: TRBV11-3; cdr3_nt: TGTGCCAGCAGATCCCACGGAGGGCCAGGATCACCCCTCCACTTT; cdr3_aa: CASRSHGGPGSPLHF
j_call: TRBJ2-3; d_call: NA; clone_size: few; v_call: TRBV19; cdr3_nt: TGTGCCAGTGAGGGCAGGGGTGCAGATACGCAGTATTTT; cdr3_aa: CASEGRGADTQYF
j_call: TRBJ2-7; d_call: NA; clone_size: few; v_call: TRBV7-2; cdr3_nt: TGTGCCAGCAGCGCCCTATACGAGCAGTACTTC; cdr3_aa: CASSALYEQYF
j_call: TRBJ2-3; d_call: TRBD2; clone_size: NA; v_call: TRBV4-2; cdr3_nt: TGTGCCAGCAGCCAAGCATTGACTAGCGGGGACGGAGATACGCAGTATTTT; cdr3_aa: CASSQALTSGDGDTQYF
j_call: TRBJ2-7; d_call: NA; clone_size: once; v_call: TRBV28; cdr3_nt: TGTGCCAGCAGTGAGCGGATAAGCTCCTACGAGCAGTACTTC; cdr3_aa: CASSERISSYEQYF
j_call: TRBJ2-3; d_call: TRBD2; clone_size: NA; v_call: TRBV4-3; cdr3_nt: TGCGCCAGCAGCCAAGAGCTAGCGGGTGACATAACCTCCACAGATACGCAGTATTTT; cdr3_aa: CASSQELAGDITSTDTQYF
j_call: TRBJ1-1; d_call: NA; clone_size: many; v_call: TRBV7-2; cdr3_nt: TGTGCCAGCAGCTTACAACCGGGCGGGAACACTGAAGCTTTCTTT; cdr3_aa: CASSLQPGGNTEAFF
j_call: TRBJ2-1; d_call: TRBD2; clone_size: few; v_call: TRBV3-1; cdr3_nt: TGTGCCAGCAGCCACTCCCCTTTAGCGGGAGGGCCTGAGTTCTTC; cdr3_aa: CASSHSPLAGGPEFF
j_call: TRBJ1-4; d_call: NA; clone_size: NA; v_call: TRBV28; cdr3_nt: TGTGCCAGCAGTTTATCGGCAGGGGCTTTTGAAAAACTGTTTTTT; cdr3_aa: CASSLSAGAFEKLFF
j_call: TRBJ1-1; d_call: NA; clone_size: NA; v_call: TRBV12-3/TRBV12-4; cdr3_nt: TGTGCCAGCAGCCCCGGGTGGGGGAACACTGAAGCTTTCTTT; cdr3_aa: CASSPGWGNTEAFF
j_call: TRBJ1-4; d_call: NA; clone_size: NA; v_call: TRBV19; cdr3_nt: TGTGCCAGTAGTATAGTGCCCAGGGCAAAAAAACTGTTTTTT; cdr3_aa: CASSIVPRAKKLFF
j_call: TRBJ1-2; d_call: TRBD1; clone_size: NA; v_call: TRBV24-1; cdr3_nt: TGTGCCACCAGTGAATCGGACAGGGGGGACGGCTACACCTTC; cdr3_aa: CATSESDRGDGYTF
j_call: TRBJ2-1; d_call: NA; clone_size: few; v_call: TRBV12-3/TRBV12-4; cdr3_nt: TGTGCCAGCAGCCCAACGGGGGCGGGGATGAAGGGGAATGAGCAGTTCTTC; cdr3_aa: CASSPTGAGMKGNEQFF
j_call: TRBJ2-1; d_call: NA; clone_size: few; v_call: TRBV6-2/TRBV6-3; cdr3_nt: TGTGCCAGCAGTTACTCGGGACTGCTTGGGGTATCCTTC; cdr3_aa: CASSYSGLLGVSF
j_call: TRBJ1-4; d_call: NA; clone_size: NA; v_call: TRBV12-3/TRBV12-4; cdr3_nt: TGTGCCAGCAGCCCCCGCGGGGGGAGGCCTAATGAAAAACTGTTTTTT; cdr3_aa: CASSPRGGRPNEKLFF